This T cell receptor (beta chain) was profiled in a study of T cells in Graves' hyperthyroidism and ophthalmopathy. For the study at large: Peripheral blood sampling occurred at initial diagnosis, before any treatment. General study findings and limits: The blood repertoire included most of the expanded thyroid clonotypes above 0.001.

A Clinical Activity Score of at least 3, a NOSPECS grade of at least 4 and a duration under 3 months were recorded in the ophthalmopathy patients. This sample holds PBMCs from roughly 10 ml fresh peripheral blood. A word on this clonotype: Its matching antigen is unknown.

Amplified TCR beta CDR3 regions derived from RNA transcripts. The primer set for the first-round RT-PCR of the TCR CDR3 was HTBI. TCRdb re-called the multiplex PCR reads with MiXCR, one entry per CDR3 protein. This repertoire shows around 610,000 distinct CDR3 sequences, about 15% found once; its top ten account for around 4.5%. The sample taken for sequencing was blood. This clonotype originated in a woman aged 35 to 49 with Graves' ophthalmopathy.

CDR3 residues: CASSLLSGRRGETQYF. CDR3 nucleotide sequence: TGTGCCAGCAGCCTACTTAGCGGGAGGCGGGGAGAGACCCAGTACTTC. This chain joins TRBV7-8 and TRBJ2-5; TRBD2 matches at 10 bases. Germline V gene sequence: CDR1 SGHVS, CDR2 FQNEAQ. The CDR3 runs to 16 residues. V was clipped by 5 bases and J by 4 bases; unmatched bases: 10. The variable domain in full, with the rest retrieved from reference TRBV7-8 and TRBJ2-5, is GAGVSQSPRYKVAKRGQDVALRCDPISGHVSLFWYQQALGQGPEFLTYFQNEAQLDKSGLPSDRFFAERPEGSVSTLKIQRTQQEDSAVYLCASSLLSGRRGETQYFGPGTRLLVL.